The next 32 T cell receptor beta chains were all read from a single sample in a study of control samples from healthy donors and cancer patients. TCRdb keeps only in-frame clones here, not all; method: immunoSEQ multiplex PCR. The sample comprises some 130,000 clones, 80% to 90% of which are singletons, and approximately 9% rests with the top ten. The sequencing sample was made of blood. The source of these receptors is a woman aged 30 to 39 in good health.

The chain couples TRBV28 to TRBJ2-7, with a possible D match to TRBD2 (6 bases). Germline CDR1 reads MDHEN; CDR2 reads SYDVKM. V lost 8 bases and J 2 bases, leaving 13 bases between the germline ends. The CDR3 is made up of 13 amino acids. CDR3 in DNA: TGTGCCAGCGCGTGGAGGGGCCCCTACGAGCAGTACTTC. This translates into CASAWRGPYEQYF.

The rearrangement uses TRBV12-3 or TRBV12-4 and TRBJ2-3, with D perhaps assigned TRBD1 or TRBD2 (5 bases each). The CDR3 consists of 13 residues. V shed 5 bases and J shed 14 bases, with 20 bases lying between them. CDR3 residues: CASSTSGTPFGYF. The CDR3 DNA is TGTGCCAGCAGTACCTCCGGGACCCCCTTTGGGTATTTT.

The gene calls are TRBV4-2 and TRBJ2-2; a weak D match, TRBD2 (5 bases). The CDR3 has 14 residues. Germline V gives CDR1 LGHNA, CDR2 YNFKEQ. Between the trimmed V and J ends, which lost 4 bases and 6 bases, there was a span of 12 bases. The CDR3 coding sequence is TGTGCCAGCAGCCCGTCGCGTAGCGCCGGGGAGCTGTTTTTT. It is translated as CASSPSRSAGELFF.

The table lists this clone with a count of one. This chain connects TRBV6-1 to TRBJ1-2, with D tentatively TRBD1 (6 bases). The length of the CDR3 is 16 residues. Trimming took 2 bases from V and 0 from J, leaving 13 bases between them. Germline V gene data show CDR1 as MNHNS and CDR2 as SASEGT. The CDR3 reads CASSEFRDMSNYGYTF. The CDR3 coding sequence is TGTGCCAGCAGTGAATTTAGGGACATGTCTAACTATGGCTACACCTTC.

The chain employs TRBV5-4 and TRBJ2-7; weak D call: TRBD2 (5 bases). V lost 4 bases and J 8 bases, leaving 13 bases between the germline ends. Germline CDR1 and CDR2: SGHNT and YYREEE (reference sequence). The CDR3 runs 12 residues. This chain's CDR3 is CASSLLRGQQYF. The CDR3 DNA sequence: TGTGCCAGCAGCCTCCTGAGAGGGCAGCAGTACTTC.

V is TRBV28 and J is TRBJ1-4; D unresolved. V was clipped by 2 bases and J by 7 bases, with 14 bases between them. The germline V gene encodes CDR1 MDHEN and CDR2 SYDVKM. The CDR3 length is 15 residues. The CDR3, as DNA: TGTGCCAGCAGTTTAGAAGGTAGAGGAGGTGAAAAACTGTTTTTT. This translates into CASSLEGRGGEKLFF.

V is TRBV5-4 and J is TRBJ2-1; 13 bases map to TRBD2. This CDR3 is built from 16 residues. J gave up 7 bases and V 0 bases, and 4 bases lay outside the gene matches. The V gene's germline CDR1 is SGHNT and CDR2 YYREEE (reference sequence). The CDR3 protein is CASSLAGLAGYNEQFF. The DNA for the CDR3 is TGTGCCAGCAGCTTGGCGGGACTAGCGGGATATAATGAGCAGTTCTTC.

CDR3 region: CASSLSYLNEQFF. The CDR3 DNA follows: TGTGCCAGCAGCTTAAGTTATCTGAATGAGCAGTTCTTC. The V call is TRBV11-3, the J call TRBJ2-1; D remains ambiguous. The germline V gene encodes CDR1 SGHNT and CDR2 YENEEA. V was trimmed by 2 bases and J by 7 bases, leaving 9 bases between them. This CDR3 is built from 13 residues. The whole variable domain, remainder taken from reference TRBV11-3 and TRBJ2-1, is EAGVVQSPRYKIIEKKQPVAFWCNPISGHNTLYWYLQNLGQGPELLIRYENEEAVDDSQLPKDRFSAERLKGVDSTLKIQPAELGDSAVYLCASSLSYLNEQFFGPGTRLTVL.

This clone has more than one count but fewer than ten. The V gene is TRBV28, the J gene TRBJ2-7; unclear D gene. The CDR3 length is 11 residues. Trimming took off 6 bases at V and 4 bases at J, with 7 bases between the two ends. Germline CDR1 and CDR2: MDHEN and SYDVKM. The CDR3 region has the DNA TGTGCCAGCAGAACCTATTACGAGCAGTACTTC. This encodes CASRTYYEQYF.

CDR3 in DNA: TGTGCCAGTAGTGCAGGGGGATCCAATCAGCCCCAGCATTTT. This codes for CASSAGGSNQPQHF. This chain links TRBV19 with TRBJ1-5, with TRBD1 matching over 7 bases. The germline gives CDR1 LNHDA, CDR2 SQIVND (reference sequence). V lost 5 bases to trimming and J lost 3 bases; unmatched junction nucleotides: 4. The CDR3 covers 14 residues.

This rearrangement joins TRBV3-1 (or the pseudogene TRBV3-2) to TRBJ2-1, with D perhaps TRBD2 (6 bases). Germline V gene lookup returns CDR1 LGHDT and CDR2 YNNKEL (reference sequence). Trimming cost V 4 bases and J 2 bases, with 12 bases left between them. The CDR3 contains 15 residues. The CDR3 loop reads CASSPLRGTYNEQFF. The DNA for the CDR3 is TGTGCCAGCAGCCCCCTTCGCGGGACCTACAATGAGCAGTTCTTC.

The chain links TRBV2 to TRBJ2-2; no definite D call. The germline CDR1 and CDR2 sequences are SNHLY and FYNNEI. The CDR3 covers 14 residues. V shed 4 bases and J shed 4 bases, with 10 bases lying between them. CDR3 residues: CASSGARATGELFF. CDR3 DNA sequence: TGTGCCAGCAGTGGGGCCCGGGCCACCGGGGAGCTGTTTTTT.

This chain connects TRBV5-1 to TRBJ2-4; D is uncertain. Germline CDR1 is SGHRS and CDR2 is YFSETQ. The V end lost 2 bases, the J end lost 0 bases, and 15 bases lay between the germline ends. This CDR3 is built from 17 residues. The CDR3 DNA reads TGCGCCAGCAGCTTAGACCCCGGTCAAGTAGCCAAAAACATTCAGTACTTC. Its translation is CASSLDPGQVAKNIQYF.

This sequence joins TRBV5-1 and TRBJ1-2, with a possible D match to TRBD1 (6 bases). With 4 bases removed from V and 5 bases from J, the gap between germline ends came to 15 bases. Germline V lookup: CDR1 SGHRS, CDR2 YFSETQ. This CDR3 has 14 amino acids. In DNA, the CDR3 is TGCGCCAGCAGCGACACAGGGAAGGGATATGGCTACACCTTC. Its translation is CASSDTGKGYGYTF.

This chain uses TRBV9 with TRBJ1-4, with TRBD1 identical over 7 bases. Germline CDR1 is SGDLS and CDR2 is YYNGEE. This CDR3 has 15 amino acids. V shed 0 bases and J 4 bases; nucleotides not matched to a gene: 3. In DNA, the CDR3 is TGTGCCAGCAGCGTAGATACAGGGGTTAATGAAAAACTGTTTTTT. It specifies CASSVDTGVNEKLFF.

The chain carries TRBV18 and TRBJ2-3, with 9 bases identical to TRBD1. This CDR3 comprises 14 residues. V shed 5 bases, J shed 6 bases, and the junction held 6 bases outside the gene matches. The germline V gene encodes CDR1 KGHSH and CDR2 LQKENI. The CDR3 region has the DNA TGTGCCAGCTCATCCCGGACAGGGGAGGATACGCAGTATTTT. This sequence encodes CASSSRTGEDTQYF.

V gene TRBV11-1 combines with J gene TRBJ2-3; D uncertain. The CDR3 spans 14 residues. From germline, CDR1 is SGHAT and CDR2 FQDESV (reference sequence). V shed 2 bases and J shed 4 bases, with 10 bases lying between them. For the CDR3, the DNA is TGTGCCAGCAGCTTATGGATAGCCGCAGATACGCAGTATTTT. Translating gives CASSLWIAADTQYF. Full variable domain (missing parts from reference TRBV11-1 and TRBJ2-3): EAEVAQSPRYKITEKSQAVAFWCDPISGHATLYWYRQILGQGPELLVQFQDESVVDDSQLPKDRFSAERLKGVDSTLKIQPAELGDSAMYLCASSLWIAADTQYFGPGTRLTVL.

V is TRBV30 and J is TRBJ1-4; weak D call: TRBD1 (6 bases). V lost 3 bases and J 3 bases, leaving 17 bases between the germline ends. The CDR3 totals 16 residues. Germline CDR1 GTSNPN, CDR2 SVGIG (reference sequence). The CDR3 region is CAWRDLRGIANEKLFF. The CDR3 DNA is TGTGCCTGGAGGGATCTAAGGGGGATAGCTAATGAAAAACTGTTTTTT.

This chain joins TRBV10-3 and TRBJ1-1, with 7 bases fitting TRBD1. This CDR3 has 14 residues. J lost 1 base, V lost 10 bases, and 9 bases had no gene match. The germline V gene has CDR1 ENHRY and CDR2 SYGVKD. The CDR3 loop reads CATTGAGTNTEAFF. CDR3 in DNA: TGTGCCACAACAGGGGCGGGGACGAACACTGAAGCTTTCTTT.

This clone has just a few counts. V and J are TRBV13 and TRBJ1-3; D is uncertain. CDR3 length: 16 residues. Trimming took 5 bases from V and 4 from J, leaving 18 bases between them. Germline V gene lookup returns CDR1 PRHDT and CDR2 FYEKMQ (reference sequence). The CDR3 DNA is TGTGCCAGCAGCCGCGGCGGGATGTCCCTAGGAAACACCATATATTTT. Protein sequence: CASSRGGMSLGNTIYF.

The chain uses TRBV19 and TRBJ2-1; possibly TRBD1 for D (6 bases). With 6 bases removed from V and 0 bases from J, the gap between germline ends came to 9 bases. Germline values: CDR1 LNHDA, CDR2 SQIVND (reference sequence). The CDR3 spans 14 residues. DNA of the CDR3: TGTGCCAGTAGAGGGGGAGCCTCCTACAATGAGCAGTTCTTC. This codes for CASRGGASYNEQFF.

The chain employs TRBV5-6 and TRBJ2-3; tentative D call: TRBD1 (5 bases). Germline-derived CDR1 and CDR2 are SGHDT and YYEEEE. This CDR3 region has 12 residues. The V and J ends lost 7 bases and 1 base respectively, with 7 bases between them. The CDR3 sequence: CASRQRTDTQYF. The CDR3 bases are TGTGCCAGCCGACAGCGCACAGATACGCAGTATTTT.

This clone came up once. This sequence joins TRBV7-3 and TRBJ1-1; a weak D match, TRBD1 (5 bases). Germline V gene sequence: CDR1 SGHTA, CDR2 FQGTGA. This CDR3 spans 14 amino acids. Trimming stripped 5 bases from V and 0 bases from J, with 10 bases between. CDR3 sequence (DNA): TGTGCCAGCAGCCTCGGGACTTTGAACACTGAAGCTTTCTTT. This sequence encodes CASSLGTLNTEAFF.

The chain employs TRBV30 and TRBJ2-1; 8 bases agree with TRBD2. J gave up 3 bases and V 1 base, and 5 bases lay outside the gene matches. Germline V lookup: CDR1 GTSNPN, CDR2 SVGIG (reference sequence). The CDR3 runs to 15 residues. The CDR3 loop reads CAWSGAAGDYNEQFF. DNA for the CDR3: TGTGCCTGGAGTGGCGCAGCGGGAGACTACAATGAGCAGTTCTTC.

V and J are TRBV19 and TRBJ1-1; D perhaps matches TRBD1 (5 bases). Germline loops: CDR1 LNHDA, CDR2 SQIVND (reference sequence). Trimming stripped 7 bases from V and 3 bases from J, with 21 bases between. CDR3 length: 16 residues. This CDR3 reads CASTDPGRGTDTEAFF. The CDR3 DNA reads TGTGCCAGTACCGACCCGGGGAGGGGTACGGACACTGAAGCTTTCTTT.

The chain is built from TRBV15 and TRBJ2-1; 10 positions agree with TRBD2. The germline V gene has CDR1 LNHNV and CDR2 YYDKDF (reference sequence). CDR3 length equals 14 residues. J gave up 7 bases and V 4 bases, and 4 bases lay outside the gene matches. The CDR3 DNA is TGTGCCACCAGCACCGCGACTAGCGGGAATGAGCAGTTCTTC. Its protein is CATSTATSGNEQFF. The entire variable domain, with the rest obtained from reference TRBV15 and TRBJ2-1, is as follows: DAMVIQNPRYQVTQFGKPVTLSCSQTLNHNVMYWYQQKSSQAPKLLFHYYDKDFNNEADTPDNFQSRRPNTSFCFLDIRSPGLGDTAMYLCATSTATSGNEQFFGPGTRLTVL.

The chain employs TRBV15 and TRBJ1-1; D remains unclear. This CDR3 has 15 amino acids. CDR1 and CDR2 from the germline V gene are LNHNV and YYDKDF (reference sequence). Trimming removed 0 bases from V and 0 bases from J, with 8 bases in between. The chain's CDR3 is CATSRDRVMNTEAFF. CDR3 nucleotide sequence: TGTGCCACCAGCAGAGATAGGGTCATGAACACTGAAGCTTTCTTT.

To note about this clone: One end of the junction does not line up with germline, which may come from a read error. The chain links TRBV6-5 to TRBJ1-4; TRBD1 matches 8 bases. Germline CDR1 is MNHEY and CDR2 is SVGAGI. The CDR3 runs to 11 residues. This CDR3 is CASSNAGDRHF. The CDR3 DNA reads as TGTGCCAGCAGTAATGCCGGGGACAGGCATTTT.

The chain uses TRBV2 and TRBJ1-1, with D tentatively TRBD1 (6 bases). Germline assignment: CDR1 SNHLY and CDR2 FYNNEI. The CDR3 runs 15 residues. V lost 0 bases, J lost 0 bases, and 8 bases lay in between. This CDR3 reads CASSEARTVNTEAFF. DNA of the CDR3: TGTGCCAGCAGTGAAGCGCGGACAGTGAACACTGAAGCTTTCTTT. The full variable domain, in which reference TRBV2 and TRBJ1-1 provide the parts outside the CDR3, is EPEVTQTPSHQVTQMGQEVILRCVPISNHLYFYWYRQILGQKVEFLVSFYNNEISEKSEIFDDQFSVERPDGSNFTLKIRSTKLEDSAMYFCASSEARTVNTEAFFGQGTRLTVV.

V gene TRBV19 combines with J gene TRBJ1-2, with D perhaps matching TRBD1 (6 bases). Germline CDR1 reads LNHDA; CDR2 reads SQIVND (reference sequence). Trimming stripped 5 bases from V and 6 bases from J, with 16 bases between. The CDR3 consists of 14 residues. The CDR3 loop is CASSLKGGLDGYTF. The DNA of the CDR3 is TGTGCCAGTAGTCTCAAGGGGGGTTTGGATGGCTACACCTTC.

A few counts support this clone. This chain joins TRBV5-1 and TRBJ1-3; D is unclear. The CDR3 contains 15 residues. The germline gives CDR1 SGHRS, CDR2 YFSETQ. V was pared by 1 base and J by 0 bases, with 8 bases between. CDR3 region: CASSLIQGSGNTIYF. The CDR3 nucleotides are TGCGCCAGCAGCTTGATACAAGGCTCTGGAAACACCATATATTTT.

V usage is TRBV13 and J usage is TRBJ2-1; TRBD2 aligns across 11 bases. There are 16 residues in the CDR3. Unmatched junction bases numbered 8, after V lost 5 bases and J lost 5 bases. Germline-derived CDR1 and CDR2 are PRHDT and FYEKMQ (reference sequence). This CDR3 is CASSRRTSGPDNEQFF. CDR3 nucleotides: TGTGCCAGCAGCCGGAGGACTAGCGGGCCGGACAATGAGCAGTTCTTC. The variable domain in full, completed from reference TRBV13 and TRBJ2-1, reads AAGVIQSPRHLIKEKRETATLKCYPIPRHDTVYWYQQGPGQDPQFLISFYEKMQSDKGSIPDRFSAQQFSDYHSELNMSSLELGDSALYFCASSRRTSGPDNEQFFGPGTRLTVL.